This T cell receptor (beta chain) was identified during a study of shared clonotypes between healthy human individuals. TCRdb's copy holds only in-frame clones and misses some; the assay was immunoSEQ multiplex PCR. The sample includes about 2.1 million clones, roughly 93% of them seen just once. Naive-designated CD8 cells lacked CD45RO, were positively enriched for CCR7, and omitted terminally differentiated effector memory CD45RA+ cells. Those who donated, Caucasian adults without exception, all lived in Nashville, Tennessee. Trimming removed 2 bases from V and 6 bases from J, with 20 bases in between. The length of the CDR3 is 16 residues. Looked up from germline, CDR1 is MDHEN and CDR2 is SYDVKM.

This chain uses TRBV28 with TRBJ2-7; D is undetermined. Sample: naive CD8+ T cells from PBMCs. This TCR came from a young man in good health. Some clones in this sample may be carry-over from other donors' samples. The CDR3: CASSLNLGSFFGEQYF. The CDR3 DNA reads as TGTGCCAGCAGTTTAAATTTGGGGTCATTTTTTGGCGAGCAGTACTTC.